Following are 14 T cell receptor beta chains from one sample sequenced in a study of cytomegalovirus exposure and HLA in healthy donors. 13 Jbeta primers and 60 Vbeta primers were used for the PCR. Clones were read by immunoSEQ multiplex PCR, and TCRdb kept only the in-frame ones, dropping some. The sample consists of about 120,000 clones, 67% of them appearing once. The source material was PBMCs. The source of these receptors is a man younger than 30 in good health and CMV-seropositive.

This chain connects TRBV5-6 to TRBJ1-3; tentatively, D is TRBD1 (6 bases). The V and J ends lost 4 bases and 0 bases respectively, with 11 bases between them. CDR3 length equals 15 residues. CDR1 is SGHDT and CDR2 is YYEEEE in the germline V gene. The CDR3 loop reads CASSHRVVSGNTIYF. The DNA for the CDR3 is TGTGCCAGCAGCCACAGGGTGGTCTCTGGAAACACCATATATTTT.

This chain uses TRBV27 with TRBJ2-1; 7 bases agree with TRBD2. Germline CDR1 and CDR2: MNHEY and SMNVEV (reference sequence). Losses at the gene ends were 2 bases for V and 9 bases for J; bases not matched to a gene: 16. The CDR3 sequence is 17 residues long. The CDR3 loop is CASSLMFGAGDGSEQFF. CDR3 nucleotide sequence: TGTGCCAGCAGTTTAATGTTCGGTGCGGGGGACGGGAGTGAGCAGTTCTTC.

In its sample, this clone was seen a few times. The chain joins TRBV19 to TRBJ1-1; tentatively, D is TRBD1 (6 bases). Trimming removed 7 bases at V and 0 bases at J, with 15 bases between. CDR3 size: 15 residues. CDR1 and CDR2 (germline): LNHDA, SQIVND (reference sequence). CDR3 loop: CASTLSPGVNTEAFF. CDR3 sequence (DNA): TGTGCCAGTACCCTGTCCCCAGGGGTGAACACTGAAGCTTTCTTT.

V usage is TRBV7-2 and J usage is TRBJ1-5; no clear D gene. Germline values: CDR1 SGHTA, CDR2 FQGNSA. V dropped 1 base and J dropped 7 bases, with 14 bases sitting between them. The length of the CDR3 is 15 residues. The CDR3 here is CASSLGTAGAQPQHF. In DNA, the CDR3 is TGTGCCAGCAGCTTAGGGACTGCCGGTGCCCAGCCCCAGCATTTT. The full variable domain, its missing parts supplied by reference TRBV7-2 and TRBJ1-5, is GAGVSQSPSNKVTEKGKDVELRCDPISGHTALYWYRQSLGQGLEFLIYFQGNSAPDKSGLPSDRFSAERTGGSVSTLTIQRTQQEDSAVYLCASSLGTAGAQPQHFGDGTRLSIL.

V and J are TRBV25-1 and TRBJ1-5, with 9 bases fitting TRBD1. The V segment lost 7 bases and the J segment 5 bases; nucleotides outside the gene matches: 3. The CDR3 spans 13 residues. Germline V gives CDR1 MGHDK, CDR2 SYGVNS. The DNA of the CDR3 is TGTGCCAGCAAGGGACAGGGCGATCAGCCCCAGCATTTT. Translating it yields CASKGQGDQPQHF.

The chain recombines TRBV27 with TRBJ1-2; 8 bases align to TRBD1. V dropped 3 bases and J dropped 3; count of bases not matched to a gene: 6. Germline V CDR1 and CDR2: MNHEY, SMNVEV (reference sequence). This CDR3 is built from 15 residues. The CDR3 sequence: CASSFSGQGYYGYTF. The CDR3 bases are TGTGCCAGCAGTTTCTCTGGACAGGGTTACTATGGCTACACCTTC.

The chain has TRBV5-6 and TRBJ2-1, with 10 bases that match TRBD2. This CDR3 is 16 amino acids long. J was trimmed by 6 bases and V by 2 bases; bases with no gene match: 8. Germline CDR1 and CDR2: SGHDT and YYEEEE. DNA for the CDR3: TGTGCCAGCAGCTTTAGCGGGGGGCCATCGGGCAATGAGCAGTTCTTC. Translated: CASSFSGGPSGNEQFF.

The chain carries TRBV27 and TRBJ1-4; D not resolved. CDR1 and CDR2 from the germline V gene are MNHEY and SMNVEV (reference sequence). The CDR3 length is 16 residues. V lost 8 bases and J 7 bases, leaving 23 bases between the germline ends. CDR3 DNA sequence: TGTGCCAGCGGGTGGAGGAACGTGGGTCTGTCTGAAAAACTGTTTTTT. It codes for CASGWRNVGLSEKLFF.

The chain recombines TRBV6-5 with TRBJ1-2; 7 nucleotides line up with TRBD1. Germline V gene sequence: CDR1 MNHEY, CDR2 SVGAGI. V shed 2 bases and J 4 bases; nucleotides not matched to a gene: 7. The CDR3 has 15 residues. CDR3 residues: CASSYQQGWVYGYTF. The CDR3 nucleotides are TGTGCCAGCAGTTACCAACAGGGGTGGGTCTATGGCTACACCTTC.

This clone was observed a handful of times. This rearrangement joins TRBV6-5 to TRBJ1-1, with a tentative D call TRBD1 (5 bases). Trimming shortened V by 3 bases and J by 2 bases, and 10 bases separated the two germline ends. CDR1 and CDR2 from the germline V gene are MNHEY and SVGAGI. The CDR3 has 14 amino acids. The CDR3: CASSYMGRNTEAFF. The DNA of the CDR3 is TGTGCCAGCAGTTATATGGGGCGAAACACTGAAGCTTTCTTT.

Note on this clone: Within the sample, other DNA sequences also encode this same CDR3. V and J are TRBV6-1 and TRBJ2-7, with D hard to call. This CDR3 is 14 amino acids long. Germline CDR1 and CDR2: MNHNS and SASEGT. Deletions cut 10 bases from V and 7 bases from J, with 23 bases between. CDR3 bases: TGTGCCATCAGAGCAATTACGTACCCGATGGAGCAGTACTTC. Translated: CAIRAITYPMEQYF.

The chain recombines TRBV13 with TRBJ2-7, with unresolved D. Trimming removed 5 bases from V and 1 base from J, with 6 bases in between. The CDR3 extends over 12 amino acids. The germline V gene has CDR1 PRHDT and CDR2 FYEKMQ (reference sequence). The CDR3 is CASSTGSYEQYV. For the CDR3, the DNA is TGTGCCAGCAGCACCGGGTCCTACGAGCAGTACGTC.

This clone has only a few counts. The rearrangement joins TRBV7-2 to TRBJ1-4, with 10 bases identical to TRBD1. Trimming took 7 bases from V and 7 from J; bases not matched to a gene: 6. From germline, CDR1 is SGHTA and CDR2 FQGNSA. The CDR3 runs 14 residues. The CDR3 here is CASKSGQGSEKLFF. DNA for the CDR3: TGTGCCAGCAAGTCGGGACAGGGGTCTGAAAAACTGTTTTTT.

The chain couples TRBV9 to TRBJ2-5; D might be TRBD1 (6 bases). Germline-derived CDR1 and CDR2 are SGDLS and YYNGEE. Between the trimmed V and J ends, which lost 4 bases and 5 bases, there was a span of 21 bases. The CDR3 loop spans 16 amino acids. The CDR3 DNA follows: TGTGCCAGCAGCAAACTATTTCAGGGGAAGGTGGAGACCCAGTACTTC. Amino acids: CASSKLFQGKVETQYF. Drawing the rest from reference TRBV9 and TRBJ2-5, the complete variable domain is DSGVTQTPKHLITATGQRVTLRCSPRSGDLSVYWYQQSLDQGLQFLIQYYNGEERAKGNILERFSAQQFPDLHSELNLSSLELGDSALYFCASSKLFQGKVETQYFGPGTRLLVL.